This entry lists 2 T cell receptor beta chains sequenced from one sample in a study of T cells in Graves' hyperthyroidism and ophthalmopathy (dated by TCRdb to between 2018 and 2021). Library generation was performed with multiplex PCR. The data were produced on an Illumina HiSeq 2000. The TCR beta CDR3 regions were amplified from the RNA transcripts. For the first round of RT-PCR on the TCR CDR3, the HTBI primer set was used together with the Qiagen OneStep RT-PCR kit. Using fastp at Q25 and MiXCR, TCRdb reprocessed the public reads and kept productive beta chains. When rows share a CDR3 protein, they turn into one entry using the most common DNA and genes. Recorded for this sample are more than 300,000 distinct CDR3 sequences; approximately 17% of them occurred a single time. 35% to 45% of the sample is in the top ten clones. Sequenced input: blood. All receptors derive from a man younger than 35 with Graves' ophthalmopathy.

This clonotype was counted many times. The CDR3 DNA is TGTGCCACCAGTGACCAGACCTGGGATCAGCCCCAGCATTTT. Residues: CATSDQTWDQPQHF. The chain uses TRBV24-1 and TRBJ1-5; D gene uncertain. Germline V lookup: CDR1 KGHDR, CDR2 SFDVKD. Trimming took off 4 bases at V and 5 bases at J, with 11 bases between the two ends. The CDR3 totals 14 residues.

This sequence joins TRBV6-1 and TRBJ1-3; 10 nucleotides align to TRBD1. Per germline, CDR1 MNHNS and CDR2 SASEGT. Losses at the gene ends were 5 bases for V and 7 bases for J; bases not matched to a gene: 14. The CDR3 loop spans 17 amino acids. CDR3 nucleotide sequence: TGTGCCAGCAGTCGGACAGGGGGGTCATCCCCAATGAACACCATATATTTT. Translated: CASSRTGGSSPMNTIYF.